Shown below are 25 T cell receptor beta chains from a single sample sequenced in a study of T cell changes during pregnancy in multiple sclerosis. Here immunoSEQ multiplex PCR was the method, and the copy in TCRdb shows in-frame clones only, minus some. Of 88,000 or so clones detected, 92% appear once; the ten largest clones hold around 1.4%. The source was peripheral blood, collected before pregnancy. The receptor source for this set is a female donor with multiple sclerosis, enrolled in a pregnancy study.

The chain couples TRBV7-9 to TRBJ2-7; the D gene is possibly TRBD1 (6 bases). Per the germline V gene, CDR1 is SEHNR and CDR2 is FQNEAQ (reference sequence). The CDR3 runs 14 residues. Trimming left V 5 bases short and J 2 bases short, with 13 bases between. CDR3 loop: CASSPMDRTYEQYF. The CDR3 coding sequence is TGTGCCAGCAGCCCGATGGACAGAACCTACGAGCAGTACTTC.

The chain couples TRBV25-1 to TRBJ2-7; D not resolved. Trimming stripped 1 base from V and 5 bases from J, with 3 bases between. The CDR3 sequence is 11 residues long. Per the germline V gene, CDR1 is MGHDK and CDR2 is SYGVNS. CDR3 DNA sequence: TGTGCCAGCAGTGAATTAAACGAGCAGTACTTC. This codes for CASSELNEQYF.

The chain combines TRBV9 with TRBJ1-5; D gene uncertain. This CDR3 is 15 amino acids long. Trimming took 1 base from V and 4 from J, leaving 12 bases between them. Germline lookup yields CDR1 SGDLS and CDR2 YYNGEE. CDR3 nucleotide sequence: TGTGCCAGCAGCGTAAGTGGTCAGATTAATCAGCCCCAGCATTTT. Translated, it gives CASSVSGQINQPQHF.

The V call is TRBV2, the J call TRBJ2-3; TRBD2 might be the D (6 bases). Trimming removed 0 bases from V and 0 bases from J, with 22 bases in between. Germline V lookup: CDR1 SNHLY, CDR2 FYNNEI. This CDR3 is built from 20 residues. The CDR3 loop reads CASSEALQWLALGSTDTQYF. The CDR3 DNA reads TGTGCCAGCAGTGAAGCGCTTCAGTGGCTAGCGCTGGGGAGCACAGATACGCAGTATTTT.

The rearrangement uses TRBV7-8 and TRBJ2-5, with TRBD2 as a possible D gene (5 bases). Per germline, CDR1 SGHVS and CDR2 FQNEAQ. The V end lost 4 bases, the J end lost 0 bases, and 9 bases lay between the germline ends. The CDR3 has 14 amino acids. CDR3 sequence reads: CASSYSGYQETQYF. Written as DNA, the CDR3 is TGTGCCAGCAGCTACAGCGGATACCAAGAGACCCAGTACTTC.

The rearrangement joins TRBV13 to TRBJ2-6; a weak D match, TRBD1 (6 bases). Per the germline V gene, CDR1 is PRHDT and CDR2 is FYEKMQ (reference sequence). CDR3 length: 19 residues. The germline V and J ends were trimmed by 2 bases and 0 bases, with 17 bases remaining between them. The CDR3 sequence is CASSLQGPSSVSGANVLTF. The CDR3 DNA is TGTGCCAGCAGCTTACAGGGGCCCTCCTCCGTCTCTGGGGCCAACGTCCTGACTTTC. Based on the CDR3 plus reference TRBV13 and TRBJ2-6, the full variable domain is AAGVIQSPRHLIKEKRETATLKCYPIPRHDTVYWYQQGPGQDPQFLISFYEKMQSDKGSIPDRFSAQQFSDYHSELNMSSLELGDSALYFCASSLQGPSSVSGANVLTFGAGSRLTVL.

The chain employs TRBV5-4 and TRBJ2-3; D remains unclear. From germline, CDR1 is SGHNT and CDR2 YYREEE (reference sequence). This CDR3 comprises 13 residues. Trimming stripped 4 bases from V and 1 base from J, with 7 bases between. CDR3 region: CASSPQGTDTQYF. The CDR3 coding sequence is TGTGCCAGCAGCCCCCAGGGCACAGATACGCAGTATTTT.

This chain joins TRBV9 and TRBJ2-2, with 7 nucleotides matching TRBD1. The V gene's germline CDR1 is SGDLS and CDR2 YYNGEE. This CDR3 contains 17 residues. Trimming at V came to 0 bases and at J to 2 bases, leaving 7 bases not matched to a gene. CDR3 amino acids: CASSVARQGGNTGELFF. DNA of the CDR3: TGTGCCAGCAGCGTAGCTCGACAGGGTGGCAACACCGGGGAGCTGTTTTTT.

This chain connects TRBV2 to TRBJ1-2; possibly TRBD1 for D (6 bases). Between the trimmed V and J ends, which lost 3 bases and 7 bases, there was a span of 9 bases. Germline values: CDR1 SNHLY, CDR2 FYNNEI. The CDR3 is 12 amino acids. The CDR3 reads CASSDRGSGYTF. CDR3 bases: TGTGCCAGCAGTGACAGGGGTAGTGGCTACACCTTC. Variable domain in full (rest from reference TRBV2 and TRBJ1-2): EPEVTQTPSHQVTQMGQEVILRCVPISNHLYFYWYRQILGQKVEFLVSFYNNEISEKSEIFDDQFSVERPDGSNFTLKIRSTKLEDSAMYFCASSDRGSGYTFGSGTRLTVV.

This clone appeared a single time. The CDR3 coding sequence is TGTGCCAGCAGTGACAGATCGGGGGACTTCAATGAGCAGTTCTTC. The encoded protein is CASSDRSGDFNEQFF. The rearrangement uses TRBV6-4 and TRBJ2-1; tentatively, D is TRBD2 (6 bases). Germline V gives CDR1 MRHNA, CDR2 SNTAGT. This CDR3 has 15 residues. The V and J ends lost 2 bases and 6 bases respectively, with 14 bases between them.

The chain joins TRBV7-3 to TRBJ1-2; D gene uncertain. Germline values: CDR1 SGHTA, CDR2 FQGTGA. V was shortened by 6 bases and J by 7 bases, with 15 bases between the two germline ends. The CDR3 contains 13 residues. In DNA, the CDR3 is TGTGCCAGCAGTACAGCTCTCGGGAGTGGCTACACCTTC. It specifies CASSTALGSGYTF.

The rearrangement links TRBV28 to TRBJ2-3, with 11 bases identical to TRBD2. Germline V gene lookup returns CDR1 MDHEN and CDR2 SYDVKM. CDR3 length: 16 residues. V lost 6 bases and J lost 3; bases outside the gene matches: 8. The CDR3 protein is CASSPQGLAETDTQYF. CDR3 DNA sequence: TGTGCCAGCAGCCCCCAGGGACTAGCGGAGACAGATACGCAGTATTTT. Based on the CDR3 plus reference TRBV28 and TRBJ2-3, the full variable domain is DVKVTQSSRYLVKRTGEKVFLECVQDMDHENMFWYRQDPGLGLRLIYFSYDVKMKEKGDIPEGYSVSREKKERFSLILESASTNQTSMYLCASSPQGLAETDTQYFGPGTRLTVL.

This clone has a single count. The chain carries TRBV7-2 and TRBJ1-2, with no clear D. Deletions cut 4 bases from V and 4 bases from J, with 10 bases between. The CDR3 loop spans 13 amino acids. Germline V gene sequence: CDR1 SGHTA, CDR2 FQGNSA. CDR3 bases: TGTGCCAGCAGCTCAAAAGCGACCTATGGCTACACCTTC. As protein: CASSSKATYGYTF.

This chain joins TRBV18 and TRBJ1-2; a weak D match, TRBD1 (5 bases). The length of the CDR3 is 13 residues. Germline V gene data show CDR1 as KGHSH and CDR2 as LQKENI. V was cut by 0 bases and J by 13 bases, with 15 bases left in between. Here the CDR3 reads CASSPPQRQGCTF. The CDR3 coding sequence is TGTGCCAGCTCACCACCTCAACGTCAGGGTTGCACCTTC.

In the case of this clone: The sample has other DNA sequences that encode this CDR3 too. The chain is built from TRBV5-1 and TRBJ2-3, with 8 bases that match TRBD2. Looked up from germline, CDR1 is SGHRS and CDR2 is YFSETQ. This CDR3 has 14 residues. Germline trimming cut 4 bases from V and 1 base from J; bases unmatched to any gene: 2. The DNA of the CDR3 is TGCGCCAGCAGCCCGGGGGGGGGCACAGATACGCAGTATTTT. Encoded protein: CASSPGGGTDTQYF. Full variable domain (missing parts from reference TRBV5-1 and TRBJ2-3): KAGVTQTPRYLIKTRGQQVTLSCSPISGHRSVSWYQQTPGQGLQFLFEYFSETQRNKGNFPGRFSGRQFSNSRSEMNVSTLELGDSALYLCASSPGGGTDTQYFGPGTRLTVL.

CDR3 coding DNA: TGTGCCAGCAGCTTTGGTTCTATCGACGAGCAGTACTTC. Translated, it gives CASSFGSIDEQYF. The chain couples TRBV5-6 to TRBJ2-7, with D unresolved. The CDR3 extends over 13 amino acids. V lost 2 bases to trimming and J lost 5 bases, with 11 bases between them. Germline V gene lookup returns CDR1 SGHDT and CDR2 YYEEEE.

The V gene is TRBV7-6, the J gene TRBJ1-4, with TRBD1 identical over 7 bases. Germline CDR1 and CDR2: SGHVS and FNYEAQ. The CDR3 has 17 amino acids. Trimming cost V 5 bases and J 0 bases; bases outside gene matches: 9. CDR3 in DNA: TGTGCCAGCAGCCCTAGGGGGCAGACCCCAACTAATGAAAAACTGTTTTTT. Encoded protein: CASSPRGQTPTNEKLFF.

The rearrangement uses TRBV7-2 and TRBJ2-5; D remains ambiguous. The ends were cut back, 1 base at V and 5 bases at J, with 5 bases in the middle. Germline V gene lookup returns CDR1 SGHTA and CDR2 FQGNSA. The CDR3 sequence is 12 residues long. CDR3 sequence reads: CASSLVRETQYF. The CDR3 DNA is TGTGCCAGCAGCTTAGTTCGGGAGACCCAGTACTTC.

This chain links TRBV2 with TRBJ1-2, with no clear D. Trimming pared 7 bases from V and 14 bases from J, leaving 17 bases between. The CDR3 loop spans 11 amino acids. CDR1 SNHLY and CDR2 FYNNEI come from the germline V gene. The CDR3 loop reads CASMGSRFGTF. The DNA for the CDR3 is TGTGCCAGCATGGGCAGCCGTTTTGGGACCTTC.

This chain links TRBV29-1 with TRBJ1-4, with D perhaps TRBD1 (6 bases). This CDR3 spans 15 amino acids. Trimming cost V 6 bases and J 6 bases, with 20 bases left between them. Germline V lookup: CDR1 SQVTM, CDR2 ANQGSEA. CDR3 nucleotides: TGCAGCGTCGAGATCACGCCGGGGGGCGATGAAAAACTGTTTTTT. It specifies CSVEITPGGDEKLFF. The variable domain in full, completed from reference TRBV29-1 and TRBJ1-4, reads SAVISQKPSRDICQRGTSLTIQCQVDSQVTMMFWYRQQPGQSLTLIATANQGSEATYESGFVIDKFPISRPNLTFSTLTVSNMSPEDSSIYLCSVEITPGGDEKLFFGSGTQLSVL.

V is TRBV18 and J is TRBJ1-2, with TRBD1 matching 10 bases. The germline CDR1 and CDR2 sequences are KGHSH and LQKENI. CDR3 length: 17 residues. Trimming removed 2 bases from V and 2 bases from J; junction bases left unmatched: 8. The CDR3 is CASSPAHSDRGNYGYTF. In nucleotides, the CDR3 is TGTGCCAGCTCACCAGCCCACTCGGACAGGGGGAACTATGGCTACACCTTC.

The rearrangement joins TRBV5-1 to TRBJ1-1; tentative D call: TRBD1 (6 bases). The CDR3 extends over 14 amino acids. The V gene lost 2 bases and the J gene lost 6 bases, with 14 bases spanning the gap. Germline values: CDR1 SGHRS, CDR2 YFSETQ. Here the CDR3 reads CASSFRKGGSEAFF. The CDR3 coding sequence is TGCGCCAGCAGCTTCAGAAAGGGGGGGTCTGAAGCTTTCTTT. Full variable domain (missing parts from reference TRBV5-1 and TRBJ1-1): KAGVTQTPRYLIKTRGQQVTLSCSPISGHRSVSWYQQTPGQGLQFLFEYFSETQRNKGNFPGRFSGRQFSNSRSEMNVSTLELGDSALYLCASSFRKGGSEAFFGQGTRLTVV.

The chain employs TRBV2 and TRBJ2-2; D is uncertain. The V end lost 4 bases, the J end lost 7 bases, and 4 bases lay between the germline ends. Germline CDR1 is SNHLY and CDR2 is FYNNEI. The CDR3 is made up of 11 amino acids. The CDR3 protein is CASSVIGELFF. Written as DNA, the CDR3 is TGTGCCAGCAGTGTTATCGGGGAGCTGTTTTTT.

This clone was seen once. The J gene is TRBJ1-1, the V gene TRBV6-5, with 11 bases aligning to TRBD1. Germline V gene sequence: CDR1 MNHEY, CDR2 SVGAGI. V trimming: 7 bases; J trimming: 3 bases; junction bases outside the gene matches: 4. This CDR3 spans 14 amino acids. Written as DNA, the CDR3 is TGTGCCAGCATCGGGACAGGGGGGGACACTGAAGCTTTCTTT. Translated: CASIGTGGDTEAFF.

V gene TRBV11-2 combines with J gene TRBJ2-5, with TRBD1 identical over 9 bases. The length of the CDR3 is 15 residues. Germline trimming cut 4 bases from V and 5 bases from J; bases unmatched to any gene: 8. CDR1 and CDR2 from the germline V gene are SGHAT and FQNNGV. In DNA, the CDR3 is TGTGCCAGCAGCTCATTACAGGGGGCATGGGAGACCCAGTACTTC. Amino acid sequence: CASSSLQGAWETQYF. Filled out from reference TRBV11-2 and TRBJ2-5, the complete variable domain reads EAGVAQSPRYKIIEKRQSVAFWCNPISGHATLYWYQQILGQGPKLLIQFQNNGVVDDSQLPKDRFSAERLKGVDSTLKIQPAKLEDSAVYLCASSSLQGAWETQYFGPGTRLLVL.